The clone carrying this TCR beta chain appeared a few times. The junction had 6 bases not matched to a gene; V was cut back by 5 bases and J by 6 bases. Germline V gene data show CDR1 as SGHVS and CDR2 as FNYEAQ. CDR3 length: 14 amino acids. The sample is drawn from a study of PD-L1 blockade in urothelial cancer. Study as a whole: Patients, treated from 2014 onward, received atezolizumab 1,200 mg intravenously every 3 weeks.

The method was immunoSEQ multiplex PCR; TCRdb's version includes in-frame clones alone and lacks a portion of them. The top ten clones hold approximately 5.5% of a sample with some 2,500 clones, around a third of them seen once. The genes are TRBV7-6 and TRBJ2-2, with 7 bases that match TRBD2. This material consisted of tumor tissue, taken before atezolizumab (anti-PD-L1) treatment. This clonotype was sampled from a man aged 65 to 79 with urothelial cancer. CDR3: CASSRGDYSGELFF. The CDR3, as DNA: TGTGCCAGCAGCCGAGGGGACTACTCCGGGGAGCTGTTTTTT.